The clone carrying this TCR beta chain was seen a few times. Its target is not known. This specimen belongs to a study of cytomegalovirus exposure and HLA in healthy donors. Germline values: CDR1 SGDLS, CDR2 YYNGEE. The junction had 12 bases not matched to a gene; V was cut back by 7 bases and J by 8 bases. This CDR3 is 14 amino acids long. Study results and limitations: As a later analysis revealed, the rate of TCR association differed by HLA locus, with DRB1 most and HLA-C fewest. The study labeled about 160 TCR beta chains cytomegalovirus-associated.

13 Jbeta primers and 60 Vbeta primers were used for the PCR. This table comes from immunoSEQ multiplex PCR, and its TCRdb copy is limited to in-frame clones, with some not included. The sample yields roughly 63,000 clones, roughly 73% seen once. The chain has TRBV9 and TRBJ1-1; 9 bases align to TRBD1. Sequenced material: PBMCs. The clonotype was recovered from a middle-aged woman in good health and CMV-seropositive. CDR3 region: CASSGGTGSREAFF. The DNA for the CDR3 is TGTGCCAGCTCGGGAGGGACAGGGAGCCGGGAAGCTTTCTTT.